The rows below give T cell receptor beta chains drawn from one sample of a study of radiation and T cells in renal cell carcinoma. The assay was immunoSEQ multiplex PCR, and TCRdb's table has in-frame clones only and misses some. In the table there are some 150,000 clones, 70% to 90% of which are singletons. Here the sequenced sample was blood, taken from a patient whose treatment included radiotherapy and nephrectomy. The receptors come from a woman aged 50 to 60 with renal cell carcinoma. CDR3s include the opening cysteine and the closing phenylalanine or tryptophan. A D gene is named only where the DNA matches it firmly. Size is omitted from some rows. Given values are once, few, many or a class for expanded clones.

size	D	V	J	CDR3	DNA
-	TRBD1	TRBV10-3	TRBJ2-7	CAISDRDSGVYEQYF	TGTGCCATCAGTGACCGGGACAGTGGGGTCTACGAGCAGTACTTC
-	TRBD2	TRBV5-4	TRBJ2-1	CASSLELAGLLEFF	TGTGCCAGCAGCTTGGAGCTAGCGGGATTATTGGAGTTCTTC
-	-	TRBV5-1	TRBJ2-7	CASSLRAPSTYEQYF	TGCGCCAGCAGCCTTCGGGCCCCAAGTACCTACGAGCAGTACTTC
-	-	TRBV28	TRBJ1-5	CASRDNYPQHF	TGTGCCAGCAGAGACAATTACCCCCAGCATTTT
-	-	TRBV9	TRBJ2-3	CASSVALRRRSSTDTQYF	TGTGCCAGCAGCGTAGCCCTCCGCCGGCGGAGTAGCACAGATACGCAGTATTTT
-	-	TRBV19	TRBJ2-1	CASRLGDNEQFF	TGTGCCAGTCGGCTGGGGGACAATGAGCAGTTCTTC
-	-	TRBV7-2	TRBJ1-6	CASRLPANSPLHF	TGTGCCAGCAGACTCCCCGCTAATTCACCCCTCCACTTT
-	TRBD2	TRBV5-6	TRBJ2-1	CASTQTGLAGEGEQFF	TGTGCCAGCACCCAAACCGGACTAGCGGGAGAGGGCGAGCAGTTCTTC
-	TRBD1	TRBV19	TRBJ1-2	CASSITGVGYTF	TGTGCCAGTAGTATAACAGGGGTCGGCTACACCTTC
-	-	TRBV7-6	TRBJ2-5	CASSLSRGGFQETQYF	TGTGCCAGCAGCTTAAGCAGGGGAGGTTTTCAAGAGACCCAGTACTTC
-	TRBD1	TRBV6-1	TRBJ1-2	CASSQAAGGGYTF	TGTGCCAGCTCCCAGGCCGCAGGGGGTGGCTACACCTTC
-	-	TRBV5-6	TRBJ2-7	CASSLGTPAYEQYF	TGTGCCAGCAGCTTGGGGACCCCCGCCTACGAGCAGTACTTC
-	-	TRBV7-3	TRBJ2-7	CASSSPGARDEQYF	TGTGCCAGCAGCTCTCCAGGAGCCAGGGACGAGCAGTACTTC
-	TRBD1	TRBV30	TRBJ1-6	CAWSDGTGVSPLHF	TGTGCCTGGAGTGATGGGACAGGGGTTTCACCCCTCCACTTT
-	TRBD1	TRBV30	TRBJ2-5	CAWSVGRTGRGETQYF	TGTGCCTGGAGTGTAGGGAGGACAGGGCGGGGAGAGACCCAGTACTTC
-	-	TRBV21-1	TRBJ2-7	CASSIWEGSGGPYEQYF	TGTGCCAGCAGCATATGGGAGGGATCCGGGGGTCCCTACGAGCAGTACTTC
-	TRBD1	TRBV7-2	TRBJ1-1	CASSLDHRGTEAFF	TGTGCCAGCAGCTTAGACCACAGGGGCACTGAAGCTTTCTTT
once	TRBD1	TRBV7-2	TRBJ1-5	CASSSQGATFQPQHF	TGTGCCAGCAGCTCCCAGGGGGCGACCTTCCAGCCCCAGCATTTT
-	-	TRBV5-1	TRBJ2-5	CASSLEGRETQYF	TGCGCCAGCAGCTTGGAAGGGAGAGAGACCCAGTACTTC
-	-	TRBV19	TRBJ2-1	CASSILERTQGEQFF	TGTGCCAGTAGTATATTAGAGCGGACCCAGGGTGAGCAGTTCTTC
-	TRBD2	TRBV5-4	TRBJ2-7	CASSLGLGGYEQYF	TGTGCCAGCAGCCTAGGACTAGGAGGCTACGAGCAGTACTTC
-	-	TRBV2	TRBJ2-2	CASPRTHGNTGELFF	TGTGCCAGCCCAAGGACCCACGGGAACACCGGGGAGCTGTTTTTT
few	-	TRBV2	TRBJ1-4	CASRTGDYTNEKLFF	TGTGCCAGCAGGACGGGGGACTACACTAATGAAAAACTGTTTTTT
-	TRBD1	TRBV29-1	TRBJ2-7	CSVGSGGNEQYF	TGCAGCGTTGGGTCAGGGGGCAACGAGCAGTACTTC
once	TRBD1	TRBV7-2	TRBJ1-1	CASSLEGAPNTEAFF	TGTGCCAGCAGCTTAGAGGGGGCGCCGAACACTGAAGCTTTCTTT
once	TRBD1	TRBV6-5	TRBJ1-2	CATSSQGAGGGYTF	TGTGCCACCTCGAGTCAGGGGGCGGGGGGTGGCTACACCTTC
-	-	TRBV7-9	TRBJ2-5	CASSEGSQYF	TGTGCCAGCAGCGAGGGGTCCCAGTACTTC
-	TRBD1	TRBV2	TRBJ2-2	CASSSYRGKTGELFF	TGTGCCAGCAGTTCCTACAGGGGGAAAACCGGGGAGCTGTTTTTT
-	TRBD1	TRBV19	TRBJ1-2	CASSTQTGSGYTF	TGTGCCAGTAGTACCCAGACAGGGAGTGGCTACACCTTC
-	-	TRBV2	TRBJ1-5	CASSEATDSNQPQHF	TGTGCCAGCAGTGAAGCGACAGACTCCAATCAGCCCCAGCATTTT
-	-	TRBV1	TRBJ2-3	CTSSQESRTSGRTDTQYF	TGCACCAGCAGCCAAGAATCTCGGACTAGCGGCCGCACAGATACGCAGTATTTT
-	-	TRBV10-2	TRBJ1-1	CASRTVNTEAFF	TGCGCCAGCAGGACGGTGAACACTGAAGCTTTCTTT
-	TRBD1	TRBV18	TRBJ2-7	CAISQGDEQYF	TGTGCCATCTCGCAGGGGGACGAGCAGTACTTC
-	-	TRBV13	TRBJ2-1	CASSLGRRSDEQFF	TGTGCCAGCAGCTTGGGTCGGAGATCCGATGAGCAGTTCTTC
-	-	TRBV5-1	TRBJ2-2	CASSPFQAGELFF	TGCGCCAGCAGCCCGTTCCAAGCCGGGGAGCTGTTTTTT
-	TRBD1	TRBV7-2	TRBJ1-4	CASSLDRGPEKLFF	TGTGCCAGCAGTTTAGACAGGGGGCCTGAAAAACTGTTTTTT
-	-	TRBV5-1	TRBJ2-1	CASSLRIWGGNEQFF	TGCGCCAGCAGCTTGAGGATCTGGGGAGGCAATGAGCAGTTCTTC